Included here is one T cell receptor (beta chain) sequence, with context. The antigen remains undetermined. These data are taken from a study of blood T cells in healthy people across ages. Study overall: Template switching captured about one barcoded beta molecule per two T cells. General study findings and limits: Roughly linear age-related decline in beta diversity appeared, significant by age roughly 40. Investigators treated diversity estimates from one million T cells as underestimates.

Together with a sample-barcoded 5' primer, a J-beta primer mix was included in a second PCR lasting about 6 to 11 cycles. MiXCR was run by TCRdb on the 5' RACE reads, yielding one entry per CDR3 protein. Found here are approximately 1,700,000 distinct CDR3 sequences, about two fifths of them singletons; the top ten hold 20% to 25%. Trimming shortened V by 2 bases and J by 5 bases, and 7 bases separated the two germline ends. The CDR3 has 12 amino acids. Germline V gives CDR1 SGHAT, CDR2 FQNNGV. The sample comprised blood. This chain joins TRBV11-2 and TRBJ2-7; D remains ambiguous. The clonotype originates from a human donor in good health. The CDR3 here is CASSLSLNEQYF. In DNA form, the CDR3 reads TGTGCCAGCAGCTTAAGTCTGAACGAGCAGTACTTC.